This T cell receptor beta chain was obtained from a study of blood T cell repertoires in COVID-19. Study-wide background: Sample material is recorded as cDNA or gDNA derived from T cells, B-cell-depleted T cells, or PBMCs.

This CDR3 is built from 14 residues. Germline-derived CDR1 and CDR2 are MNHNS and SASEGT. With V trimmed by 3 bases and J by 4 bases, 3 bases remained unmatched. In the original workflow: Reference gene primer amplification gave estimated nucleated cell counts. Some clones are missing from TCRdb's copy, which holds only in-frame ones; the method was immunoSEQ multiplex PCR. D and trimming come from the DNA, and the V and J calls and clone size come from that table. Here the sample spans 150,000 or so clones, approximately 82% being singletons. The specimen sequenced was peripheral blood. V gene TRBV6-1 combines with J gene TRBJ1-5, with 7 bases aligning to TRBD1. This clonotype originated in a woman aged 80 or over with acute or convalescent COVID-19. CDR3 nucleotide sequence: TGTGCCAGCAGTGACAACAGGGGAAATCAGCCCCAGCATTTT. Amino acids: CASSDNRGNQPQHF.